Following are 15 T cell receptor beta chains from one sample sequenced in a study of metastatic and nonmetastatic thyroid tumors. From the PCR reads, TCRdb re-called clones with MiXCR. The repertoire holds 9,500 to 15,000 clones, with 20% to 25% as singletons. Every patient underwent thyroid surgery untreated. Sequencing was performed on adjacent normal tissue. The receptors here all came from a female donor with papillary thyroid cancer or a benign thyroid nodule (not recorded which). Some clones in this sample may be carry-over from other donors' samples.

This clone rates as medium-sized. J is TRBJ1-1 and V is TRBV7-8; D is ambiguous. The CDR3 consists of 12 residues. V was trimmed by 8 bases and J by 0 bases, leaving 7 bases between them. Germline values: CDR1 SGHVS, CDR2 FQNEAQ. The CDR3 spells CASGYMNTEAFF. The CDR3 DNA follows: TGTGCCAGCGGATATATGAACACTGAAGCTTTCTTT.

Within the sample, this clone is medium-sized. V and J are TRBV27 and TRBJ2-1; 7 bases align to TRBD2. V trimming: 5 bases; J trimming: 3 bases; junction bases outside the gene matches: 10. Germline assignment: CDR1 MNHEY and CDR2 SMNVEV (reference sequence). The CDR3 is 16 residues long. DNA of the CDR3: TGTGCCAGCAGTCTCCGGACTCGCGGGAGCTACAATGAGCAGTTCTTC. This encodes CASSLRTRGSYNEQFF.

The table lists this clone with many counts. In the same sample, other DNA sequences code for this CDR3. V gene TRBV29-1 combines with J gene TRBJ2-7, with D perhaps matching TRBD1 or TRBD2 (5 bases each). Germline V gene lookup returns CDR1 SQVTM and CDR2 ANQGSEA. Trimming cost V 6 bases and J 0 bases, with 12 bases left between them. The CDR3 has 13 amino acids. The CDR3 bases are TGCAGCGTGTACCGGGACGGCTCCTACGAGCAGTACTTC. It is translated as CSVYRDGSYEQYF.

In regard to this clone: Its ends do not fully match the called genes, so a read error is possible. V usage is TRBV3-1 and J usage is TRBJ2-5, with TRBD2 matching 10 bases. The CDR3 runs to 16 residues. The germline V gene encodes CDR1 LGHDT and CDR2 YNNKEL (reference sequence). The CDR3 spells CATSLRTSGGAQTQYF. The CDR3 bases are TGTGCCACCAGCCTCAGGACCAGCGGGGGGGCACAGACCCAGTACTTC.

This clone was detected many times. The chain carries TRBV7-6 and TRBJ2-5, with 10 bases lining up with TRBD2. V shed 5 bases, J shed 5 bases, and the junction held 8 bases outside the gene matches. Germline CDR1 and CDR2: SGHVS and FNYEAQ. This CDR3 is built from 15 residues. The CDR3 spells CASSLGTSAGETQYF. The CDR3 DNA reads as TGTGCCAGCAGCCTCGGGACTAGCGCTGGGGAGACCCAGTACTTC.

This clone was seen at least ten times. CDR3 loop: CASSQGRQGGQETQYF. The CDR3 nucleotides are TGTGCCAGCAGCCAAGGGCGACAGGGAGGGCAAGAGACCCAGTACTTC. The chain combines TRBV3-1 with TRBJ2-5; D may be TRBD1 or TRBD2 (7 bases each). In germline, CDR1 is LGHDT, CDR2 YNNKEL (reference sequence). There are 16 residues in the CDR3. The V end was cut by 1 base, the J end by 2 bases, with 14 bases between.

Relative to its sample, this clone is medium-sized. V gene TRBV7-2 combines with J gene TRBJ1-6; tentatively, D is TRBD1 (5 bases). The CDR3 is made up of 14 amino acids. Per germline, CDR1 SGHTA and CDR2 FQGNSA. Trimming cost V 4 bases and J 3 bases, with 7 bases left between them. The CDR3 coding sequence is TGTGCCAGCAGCTCGACAGTCTATAATTCACCCCTCCACTTT. It is translated as CASSSTVYNSPLHF. Full variable domain (remainder filled in from reference TRBV7-2 and TRBJ1-6): GAGVSQSPSNKVTEKGKDVELRCDPISGHTALYWYRQSLGQGLEFLIYFQGNSAPDKSGLPSDRFSAERTGGSVSTLTIQRTQQEDSAVYLCASSSTVYNSPLHFGNGTRLTVT.

The CDR3 nucleotides are TGTGCCAGCAGCTTAGGAGGCAGGGGTAACTCACCCCTCCACTTT. Translated, it gives CASSLGGRGNSPLHF. V usage is TRBV7-9 and J usage is TRBJ1-6; D perhaps matches TRBD1 (6 bases). The V gene's germline CDR1 is SEHNR and CDR2 FQNEAQ (reference sequence). The CDR3 runs 15 residues. Trimming removed 1 base from V and 10 bases from J, with 14 bases in between.

This clone was detected ten times or more. The chain couples TRBV3-1 to TRBJ2-3, with D maybe TRBD2 (6 bases). The length of the CDR3 is 15 residues. Trimming stripped 1 base from V and 4 bases from J, with 12 bases between. Per germline, CDR1 LGHDT and CDR2 YNNKEL (reference sequence). CDR3 DNA sequence: TGTGCCAGCAGCCAAGGATGGAGGGACGCAGATACGCAGTATTTT. Its protein product is CASSQGWRDADTQYF.

Many counts were recorded for this clone. The same CDR3 arises from other DNA sequences in this sample as well. The chain links TRBV5-1 to TRBJ1-2, with TRBD1 as a possible D gene (5 bases). The V and J ends lost 4 bases and 4 bases respectively, with 23 bases between them. The germline CDR1 and CDR2 sequences are SGHRS and YFSETQ. The length of the CDR3 is 17 residues. CDR3 bases: TGCGCCAGCAGCCTGAATCCCGAGGGGACCGTGAGCTATGGCTACACCTTC. It yields the protein CASSLNPEGTVSYGYTF.

The chain carries TRBV7-2 and TRBJ2-5; tentatively, D is TRBD1 (7 bases). Trimming pared 4 bases from V and 3 bases from J, leaving 21 bases between. This CDR3 has 17 amino acids. Per the germline V gene, CDR1 is SGHTA and CDR2 is FQGNSA. The CDR3 DNA sequence: TGTGCCAGCAGCTATATGCGAGGGACAGCGGGCGAAGAGACCCAGTACTTC. Its translation: CASSYMRGTAGEETQYF.

This clone was detected many times. The chain joins TRBV5-1 to TRBJ1-1; maybe TRBD1 (5 bases). V was cut by 0 bases and J by 1 base, with 13 bases left in between. The germline V gene has CDR1 SGHRS and CDR2 YFSETQ. CDR3 length: 16 residues. This CDR3 is CASSLALRGANTEAFF. The CDR3 DNA is TGCGCCAGCAGCTTGGCCCTTAGAGGGGCGAACACTGAAGCTTTCTTT.

The chain couples TRBV6-2 or TRBV6-3 to TRBJ1-5; 7 nucleotides match TRBD1. V was pared by 6 bases and J by 5 bases, with 10 bases of the junction left unmatched. There are 15 residues in the CDR3. CDR1 is MNHEY and CDR2 is SVGEGT in the germline V gene. CDR3 in amino acids: CASRGTQGGYQPQHF. The CDR3 DNA reads as TGTGCCAGCAGGGGGACCCAGGGGGGGTATCAGCCCCAGCATTTT.

This clone appeared many times. This chain links TRBV5-1 with TRBJ2-1; D possibly uses TRBD1 or TRBD2 (5 bases each). Germline V gene sequence: CDR1 SGHRS, CDR2 YFSETQ. There are 15 residues in the CDR3. V lost 3 bases to trimming and J lost 5 bases, with 15 bases between them. CDR3 coding DNA: TGCGCCAGCAGCTCGTTAGAGGGGTTCAACAATGAGCAGTTCTTC. Residues: CASSSLEGFNNEQFF.

Concerning this clone itself: Just one base apart from a much larger clone, this may be a read error. Additional DNA sequences in this sample encode the identical CDR3. The rearrangement links TRBV7-3 to TRBJ2-5, with a tentative D call TRBD2 (5 bases). V shed 5 bases and J shed 5 bases, with 12 bases lying between them. Germline lookup yields CDR1 SGHTA and CDR2 FQGTGA. This CDR3 comprises 13 residues. The CDR3 region has the DNA TGTGCCAGCAGCCTCTACCGAGGGGAGACCCAGTACTTC. As protein: CASSLYRGETQYF.